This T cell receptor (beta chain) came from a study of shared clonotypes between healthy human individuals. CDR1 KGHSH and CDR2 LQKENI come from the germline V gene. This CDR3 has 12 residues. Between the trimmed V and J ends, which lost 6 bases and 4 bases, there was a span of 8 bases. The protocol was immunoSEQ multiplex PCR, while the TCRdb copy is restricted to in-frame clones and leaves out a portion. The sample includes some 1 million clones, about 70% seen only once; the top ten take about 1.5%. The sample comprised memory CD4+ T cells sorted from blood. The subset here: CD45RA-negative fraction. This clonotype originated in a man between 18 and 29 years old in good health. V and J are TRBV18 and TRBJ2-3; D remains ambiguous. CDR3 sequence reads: CASSPSPDTQYF. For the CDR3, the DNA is TGTGCCAGCTCGCCAAGTCCAGATACGCAGTATTTT.